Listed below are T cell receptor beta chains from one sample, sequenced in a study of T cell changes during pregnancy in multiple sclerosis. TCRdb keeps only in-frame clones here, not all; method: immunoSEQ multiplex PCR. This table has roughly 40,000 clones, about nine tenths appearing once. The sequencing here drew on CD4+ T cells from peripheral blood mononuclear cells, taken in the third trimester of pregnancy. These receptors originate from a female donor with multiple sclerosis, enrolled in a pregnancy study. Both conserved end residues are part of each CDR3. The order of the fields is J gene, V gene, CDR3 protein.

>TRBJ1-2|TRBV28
CASSPPDRNYGYTF
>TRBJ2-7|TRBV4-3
CASSQDRDYSYEQYF
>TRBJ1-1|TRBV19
CASSITQGDTEAFF
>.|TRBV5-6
CASSLFARIAASYEQYF
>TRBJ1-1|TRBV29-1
CSAGHTEAFF
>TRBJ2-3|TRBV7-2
CASSLGGNTDTQYF
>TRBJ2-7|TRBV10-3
CAISPTSGSAEQYF
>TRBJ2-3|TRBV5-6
CASSLTTERTDTQYF
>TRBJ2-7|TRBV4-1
CASSQFEGGHYEQYF
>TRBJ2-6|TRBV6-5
CASSNDRAGANVLTF
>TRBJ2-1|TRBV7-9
CASSPGLAGGKSSYNEQFF
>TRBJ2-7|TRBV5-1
CASSPGTGSHEQYF
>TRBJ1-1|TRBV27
CASSLLRGNTEAFF
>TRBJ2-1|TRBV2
CASSLRTSRNNEQFF
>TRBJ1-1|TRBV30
CAWSARGKGTEAFF
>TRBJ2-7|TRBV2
CASRFGTGALGEQYF
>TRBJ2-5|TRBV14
CASSPKTGSQYF
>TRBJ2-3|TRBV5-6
CASSTGTSGISDTQYF
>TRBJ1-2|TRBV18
CASSPPRGNGYTF
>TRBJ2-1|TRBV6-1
CASSEPQSGRNYNEQFF
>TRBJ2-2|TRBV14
CASSLIPFGDFSTGELFF
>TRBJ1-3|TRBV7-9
CASSLAGTGSIAGNTIYF
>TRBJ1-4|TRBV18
CASSLGQGEKLFF
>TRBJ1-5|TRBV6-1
CASSEAGPQPQHF
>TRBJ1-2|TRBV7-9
CASSRLGQGTNYGYTF
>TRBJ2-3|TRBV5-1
CASSLAATGTDTQYF
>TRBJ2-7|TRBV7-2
CASSFWGPGEQYF
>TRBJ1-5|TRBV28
CASRTGQGVRNQPQHF
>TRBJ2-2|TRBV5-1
CASSLPTYQTSGVDTGELFF
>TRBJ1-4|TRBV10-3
CAIRGGAKEKLFF
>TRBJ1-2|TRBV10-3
CAISEGNRGTGYTF
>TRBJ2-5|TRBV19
CASSTSGTVVETQYF
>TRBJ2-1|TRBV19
CASSRERGGSYNEQFF
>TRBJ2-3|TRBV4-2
CASSQDRQGARDTQYF
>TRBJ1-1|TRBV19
CASSMALTGNTEAFF
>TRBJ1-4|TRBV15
CATSRGRGANEKLFF
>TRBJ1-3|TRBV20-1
CSALTGDTIYF
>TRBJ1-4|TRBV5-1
CASSPSGTGSEKLFF
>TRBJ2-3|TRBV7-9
CASSEWGGSTDTQYF
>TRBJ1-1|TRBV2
CATRRQGASQNTEAFF
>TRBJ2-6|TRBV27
CASRRSGVAGANVLTF
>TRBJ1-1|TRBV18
CASSPPSRDHTEAFF
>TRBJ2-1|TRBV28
CASSFAGGSIVDEQFF
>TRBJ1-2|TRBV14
CASSPSLTTYGYTF
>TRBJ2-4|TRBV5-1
CASSNARGGNIQYF
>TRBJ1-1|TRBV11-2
CASSLRHRTEAFF
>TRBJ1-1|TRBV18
CASSPRSGMNTEAFF
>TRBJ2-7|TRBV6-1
CASSSMDRGPHEQYF
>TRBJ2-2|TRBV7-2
CASSSGSLAFSGELFF
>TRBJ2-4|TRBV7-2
CASSLRGTSGIQNIQYF
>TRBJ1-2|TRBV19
CASSIQGLNYGYTF
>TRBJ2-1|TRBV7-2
CASTTYVQSGRGNEQFF
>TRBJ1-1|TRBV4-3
CASSQAVEAFF
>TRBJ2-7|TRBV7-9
CASSSTGDYEQYF
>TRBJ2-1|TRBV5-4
CASSLGGLYNEQFF
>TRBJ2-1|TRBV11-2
CASTLGGSGRAYYNEQFF